This TCR beta chain came from a study of control samples from healthy donors and cancer patients. CDR3 size: 17 residues. V was trimmed by 3 bases and J by 0 bases, leaving 15 bases between them. Looked up from germline, CDR1 is KGHSH and CDR2 is LQKENI. Sequencing was performed with immunoSEQ multiplex PCR; in TCRdb, only in-frame clones are kept and a portion is missing. The sample has 98,000 or so clones, around 90% seen once; the top ten hold around 15%. V is TRBV18 and J is TRBJ2-4; maybe TRBD1 (6 bases). The sequenced material came from blood. The TCR sequence derives from an older woman in good health. The CDR3 sequence is CASSPQAGDGAKNIQYF. DNA of the CDR3: TGTGCCAGCTCACCGCAGGCAGGGGACGGAGCCAAAAACATTCAGTACTTC.